The entry that follows covers one T cell receptor beta chain sequence. The clone's antigen remains unknown. No qualities accompany the bases; no much larger clone lies one base away. Using the deep immunoSEQ assay, TCR CDR3 regions were amplified from genomic DNA by multiplex PCR. Extracted genomic DNA from each cell subset was spread evenly across all wells of several immunoSEQ 96-well plates, with each plate serving as a replicate. Each replicate PCR for sorted subsets received around 200 ng genomic DNA, equal to roughly 30,000 T cell genomes. Purified libraries were quantified with a Qubit 3.0 fluorometer, sized on a Bioanalyzer 2100, and re-quantified with the KAPA Library Quantification kit. Every immunoSEQ 96-well plate was sequenced on a dedicated single-read 150-cycle Illumina NextSeq 550 flow cell. Regarding the original processing steps: The immunoSEQ output contained only junctional sequences without quality scores, so filtering could not match that applied to full-length reads. To assign V/J genes and CDR3, sequences were annotated against IMGT germline references using PyIR, a Python wrapper for IgBLAST v1.9. Reads with weak V/J assignments (E-value above 1e-6), missing CDR3, stop codons, out-of-frame junctions, or ambiguous translated residues were removed. V3J clonotypes were defined by identical inferred V gene, J gene, and CDR3 amino acid sequence. Percentage overlap between repertoires was calculated by dividing the number of shared unique clonotypes by the size of the smaller repertoire. Richness of each repertoire was evaluated using RTK rarefaction, the Chao1 estimator, and Recon v2.1 estimates of unobserved clonotypes. Generation probabilities for all TCRbeta clonotypes obtained by the gDNA method from a few donors were computed using OLGA. As stored in TCRdb, this immuneACCESS dataset retains in-frame rearrangements with V and J assigned. A fraction of the clones does not appear; measured against another copy, unresolved V genes explain less than half of the discrepancy, and the remainder lacks a known reason. V, J and clone size are those of that table, while D and trimming were read from the DNA. This sample has some 1,100,000 clones in its table, and approximately 78% of those were observed once. The ten biggest clones cover about 0.52% of the sample.

Healthy HIV-negative adults with no recently reported acute infections or vaccinations were included as donors. Only Caucasian adults living in Nashville, Tennessee, USA were represented among the donors. CD4+ T cells were enriched by magnetic negative selection, after which naive cells were positively selected on CD45RA and the negative fraction was taken as the memory subset. Blood was obtained by leukapheresis, after which PBMCs were separated by Ficoll-Histopaque density gradient centrifugation and cryopreserved in liquid nitrogen vapor phase. Analytical flow cytometry was used to check the purity and quantity of every magnetically sorted T cell population. Each sorted fraction had its genomic DNA isolated and then quantified by UV absorbance on a Nanodrop 2000c. The V end loses 2 bases and the J end loses 12 bases, and a stretch of 16 bases separates them. From the cysteine through the phenylalanine, the CDR3 covers 14 amino acids. The retained sequence is limited to the CDR3, 42 bases, with the frame set at the first base. CDR1 and CDR2 were assigned from the germline V gene (reference sequence) as SEHNR and FQNEAQ.

These data belong to a study of shared clonotypes between healthy human individuals (dated by TCRdb to 2020 to 2022). Some background on the complete study: The cohort comprised a couple of women and a few men aged 18 to 49 years. For each donor, CD4 naive and CD4 memory were each run on three plates, CD8 naive on two plates, and CD8 memory on one plate. The study deeply sequenced blood TCR repertoires of five healthy adults to estimate repertoire size and the extent of clonotype sharing between individuals. Different laboratories and diverse techniques were used to prepare libraries and sequence TCR repertoires, to increase sequencing depth and limit assay-specific biases. Leukapheresis yielded between about 0.85 and 10 billion PBMCs per donor.

The study at large found these results: Only blood was sampled, and tissue TCR repertoires likely differ from those in blood. Naive subsets generally had larger estimated clonotype richness than memory subsets. Pairwise subsampling led to the expectation that sequencing depth would affect the degree of clonotype sharing among donors. Incomplete sequencing was indicated by rarefaction of sorted-subset datasets, despite the large sequencing depth. Because the study included only a small number of donors, the genetic and exposure-history diversity represented was limited. Compared with non-shared clonotypes, the clonotypes found in all four sorted-subset donors had higher generation probabilities. Sharing across several donors was observed for around 5% of naive CD4, 3.5% of naive CD8, over 2% of memory CD4, and roughly 0.4% of memory CD8 clonotypes.

The clonotype was recovered from a man younger than 30 in good health. Some clones in this sample may be carry-over from other donors' samples. Sequenced material: memory CD4+ T cells from PBMCs. The sample's cell subset or site label is to be understood as: CD45RA-negative fraction. Here the chain combines TRBV7-9 and TRBJ1-4; TRBD1 could be the D gene, as 5 bases match. The CDR3 loop reads CASSLRGEETELFF. The DNA sequence reads TGTGCCAGCAGCTTAAGGGGTGAGGAAACGGAACTGTTTTTT.